The rows below give T cell receptor beta chains drawn from one sample of a study of T cells expressing NK-cell markers. From its re-call of the 5' RACE reads, TCRdb lists each CDR3 protein once, without DNA. The sample data list 500,000 or so distinct CDR3 sequences. Material: blood T cells: a sorted CD56 or NKG2C T cell subset, CD4+ or CD8+ T cells, or bulk PBMC T cells (not recorded which). Receptor source: a young man in good health. CDR3s include the opening cysteine and the closing phenylalanine or tryptophan.

V gene	J gene	CDR3 protein
TRBV25-1	TRBJ2-1	CASSDLRANYNEQFF
TRBV7-9	TRBJ2-3	CASSTSGAQTDTQYF
TRBV12-3/TRBV12-4	TRBJ1-4	CASSRRQPNEKLFF
TRBV28	TRBJ2-5	CASSQSGTSGKWETQYF
TRBV10-3	TRBJ1-1	CAISRQGSTEAFF
TRBV12-3/TRBV12-4	TRBJ2-5	CASREEQGARETQYF
TRBV5-1	TRBJ2-1	CASSKNPGLSYNEQFF
TRBV12-3/TRBV12-4	TRBJ2-3	CASSPERDRRTDTQYF
TRBV12-3/TRBV12-4	TRBJ2-3	CASSLARVLAGGADTQYF
TRBV20-1	TRBJ2-7	CSPKKSGVGIYEQYF
TRBV27	TRBJ2-6	CASGPSGLGANVLTF
TRBV2	TRBJ2-4	CASRRTGEFGKNIQYF
TRBV20-1	TRBJ2-1	CSARPRTVYNEQFF
TRBV29-1	TRBJ2-3	CSPILAGGPSTDTQYF
TRBV7-9	TRBJ2-1	CASTDAQLAEVNEQFF
TRBV10-3	TRBJ2-3	CATRQREMDTQYF
TRBV12-3/TRBV12-4	TRBJ1-4	CASSLWQGTTNEKLFF
TRBV11-2	TRBJ2-3	CASSLDWRERLRPTDTQYF
TRBV12-3/TRBV12-4	TRBJ2-5	CASSPQTGGQETQYF
TRBV29-1	TRBJ2-3	CSVEGGEYADTQYF
TRBV9	TRBJ2-7	CASSPGLASYEQYF
TRBV5-4	TRBJ2-7	CASSLSSRETNRQYF
TRBV7-9	TRBJ2-3	CASSLGGPDKRTDTQYF
TRBV28	TRBJ2-7	CASSSTGGPLYEQYF
TRBV12-3/TRBV12-4	TRBJ1-3	CASSSSTGGLSGNTIYF
TRBV4-1	TRBJ1-6	CASSPMVGISPLHF
TRBV11-2	TRBJ2-7	CASSLDIGTGVYEQYF
TRBV29-1	TRBJ2-1	CSARIPSYNEQFF
TRBV7-8	TRBJ2-3	CASSLGGRGDTQYF
TRBV7-2	TRBJ2-5	CASSLSLRGTQYF
TRBV29-1	TRBJ2-3	CSVRGGGLSTDTQYF